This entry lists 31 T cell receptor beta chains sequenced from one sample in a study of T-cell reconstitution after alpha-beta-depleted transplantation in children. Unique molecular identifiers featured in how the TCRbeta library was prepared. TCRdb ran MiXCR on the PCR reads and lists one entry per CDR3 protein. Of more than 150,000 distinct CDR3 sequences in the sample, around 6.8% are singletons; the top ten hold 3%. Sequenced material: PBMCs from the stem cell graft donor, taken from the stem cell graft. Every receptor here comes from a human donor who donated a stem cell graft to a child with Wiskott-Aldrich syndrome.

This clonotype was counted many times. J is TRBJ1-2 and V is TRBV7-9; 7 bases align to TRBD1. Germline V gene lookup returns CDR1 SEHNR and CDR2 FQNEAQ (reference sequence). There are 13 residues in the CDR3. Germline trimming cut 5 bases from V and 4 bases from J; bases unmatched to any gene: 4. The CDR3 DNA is TGTGCCAGCAGCAGACAGGGCGTCTATGGCTACACCTTC. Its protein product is CASSRQGVYGYTF. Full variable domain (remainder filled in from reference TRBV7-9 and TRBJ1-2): DTGVSQNPRHKITKRGQNVTFRCDPISEHNRLYWYRQTLGQGPEFLTYFQNEAQLEKSRLLSDRFSAERPKGSFSTLEIQRTEQGDSAMYLCASSRQGVYGYTFGSGTRLTVV.

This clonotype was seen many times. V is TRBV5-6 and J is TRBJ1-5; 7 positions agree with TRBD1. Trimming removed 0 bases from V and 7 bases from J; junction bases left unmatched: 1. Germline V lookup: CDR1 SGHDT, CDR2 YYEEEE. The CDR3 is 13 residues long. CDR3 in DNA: TGTGCCAGCAGCTTGGAACAGGGGCAGCCCCAGCATTTT. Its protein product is CASSLEQGQPQHF.

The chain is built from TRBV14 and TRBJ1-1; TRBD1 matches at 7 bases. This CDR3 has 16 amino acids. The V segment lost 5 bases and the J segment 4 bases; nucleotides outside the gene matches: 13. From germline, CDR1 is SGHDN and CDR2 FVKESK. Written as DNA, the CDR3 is TGTGCCAGCAGCGAGCAGACAGGGCGCCCCAGCACTGAAGCTTTCTTT. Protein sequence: CASSEQTGRPSTEAFF.

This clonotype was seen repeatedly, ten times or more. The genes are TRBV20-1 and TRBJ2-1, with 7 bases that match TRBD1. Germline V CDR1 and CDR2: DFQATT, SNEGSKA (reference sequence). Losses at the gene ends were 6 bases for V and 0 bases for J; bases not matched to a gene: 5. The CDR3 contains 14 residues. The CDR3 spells CSATTGSSYNEQFF. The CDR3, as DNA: TGCAGTGCCACGACAGGGAGCTCCTACAATGAGCAGTTCTTC.

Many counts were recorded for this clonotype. The CDR3 protein is CASSPGPRETQYF. Written as DNA, the CDR3 is TGTGCCAGCAGTCCCGGTCCTCGGGAGACCCAGTACTTC. The chain employs TRBV6-5 and TRBJ2-5, with D unclear. CDR1 is MNHEY and CDR2 is SVGAGI in the germline V gene. V was pared by 5 bases and J by 5 bases, with 12 bases between. The CDR3 is made up of 13 amino acids.

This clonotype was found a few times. The CDR3 sequence: CSAVTGISYNEQFF. The CDR3 DNA sequence: TGCAGTGCTGTCACGGGGATCTCCTACAATGAGCAGTTCTTC. The genes are TRBV20-1 and TRBJ2-1, with D possibly matching TRBD2 (5 bases). The CDR3 extends over 14 amino acids. Looked up from germline, CDR1 is DFQATT and CDR2 is SNEGSKA (reference sequence). V shed 5 bases and J shed 0 bases, with 11 bases lying between them.

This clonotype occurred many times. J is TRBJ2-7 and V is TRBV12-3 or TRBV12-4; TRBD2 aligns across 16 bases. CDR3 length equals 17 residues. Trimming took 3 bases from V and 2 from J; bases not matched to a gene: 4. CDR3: CASSFAGTSGRAYEQYF. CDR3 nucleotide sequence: TGTGCCAGCAGTTTCGCCGGGACTAGCGGGAGGGCCTACGAGCAGTACTTC.

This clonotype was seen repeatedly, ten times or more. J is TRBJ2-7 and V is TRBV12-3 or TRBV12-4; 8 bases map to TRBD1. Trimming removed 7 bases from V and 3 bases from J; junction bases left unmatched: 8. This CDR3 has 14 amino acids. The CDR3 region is CASTLDRGVYEQYF. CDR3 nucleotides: TGTGCCAGCACCCTAGACAGGGGCGTCTACGAGCAGTACTTC.

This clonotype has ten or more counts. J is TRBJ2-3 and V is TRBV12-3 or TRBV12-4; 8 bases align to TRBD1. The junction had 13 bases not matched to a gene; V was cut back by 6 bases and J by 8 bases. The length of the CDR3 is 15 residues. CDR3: CASRTDRATHATQYF. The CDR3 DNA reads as TGTGCCAGCAGGACGGACAGGGCTACCCATGCTACGCAGTATTTT.

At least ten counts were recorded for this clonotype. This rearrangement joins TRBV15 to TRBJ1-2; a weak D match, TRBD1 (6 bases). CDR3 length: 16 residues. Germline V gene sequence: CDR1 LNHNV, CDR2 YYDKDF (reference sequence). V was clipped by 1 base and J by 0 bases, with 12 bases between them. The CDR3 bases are TGTGCCACCAGCAGAGGTCAGGGGACCTCTAACTATGGCTACACCTTC. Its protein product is CATSRGQGTSNYGYTF.

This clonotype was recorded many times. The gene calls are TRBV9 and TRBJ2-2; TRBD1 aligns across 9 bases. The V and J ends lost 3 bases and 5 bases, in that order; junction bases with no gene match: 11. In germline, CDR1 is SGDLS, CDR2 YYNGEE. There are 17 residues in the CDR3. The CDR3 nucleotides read TGTGCCAGCAGCGCAGGACCGGGACAGGGTAGGACCGGGGAGCTGTTTTTT. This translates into CASSAGPGQGRTGELFF.

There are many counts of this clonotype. CDR3 DNA: TGCAGCGTTGAAAAGGAGGGCCTCACCGGGGAGCTGTTTTTT. It specifies CSVEKEGLTGELFF. The chain has TRBV29-1 and TRBJ2-2; D is perhaps TRBD2 (6 bases). CDR3 length: 14 amino acids. In germline, CDR1 is SQVTM, CDR2 ANQGSEA. Trimming shortened V by 2 bases and J by 4 bases, and 11 bases separated the two germline ends.

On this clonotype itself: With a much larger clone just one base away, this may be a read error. The CDR3 protein is CATSDWGTGKLFF. In DNA, the CDR3 is TGTGCCACCAGTGATTGGGGGACCGGGAAGCTGTTTTTT. The gene calls are TRBV24-1 and TRBJ2-2; D possibly matches TRBD1 or TRBD2 (5 bases each). This CDR3 spans 13 amino acids. Germline V gene lookup returns CDR1 KGHDR and CDR2 SFDVKD.

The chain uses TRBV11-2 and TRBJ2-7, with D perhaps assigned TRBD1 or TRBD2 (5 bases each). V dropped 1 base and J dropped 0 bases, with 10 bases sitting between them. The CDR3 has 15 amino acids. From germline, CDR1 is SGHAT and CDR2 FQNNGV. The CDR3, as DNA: TGTGCCAGCAGCTTAGTTCGAGGGGACTCCTACGAGCAGTACTTC. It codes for CASSLVRGDSYEQYF.

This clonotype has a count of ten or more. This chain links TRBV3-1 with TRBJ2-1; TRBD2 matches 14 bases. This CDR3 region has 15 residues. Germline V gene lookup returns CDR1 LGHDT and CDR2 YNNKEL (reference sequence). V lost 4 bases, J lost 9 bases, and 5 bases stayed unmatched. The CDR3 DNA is TGTGCCAGCAGCCGACTAGCGGGAGGGCCGGGTGAGCAGTTCTTC. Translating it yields CASSRLAGGPGEQFF.

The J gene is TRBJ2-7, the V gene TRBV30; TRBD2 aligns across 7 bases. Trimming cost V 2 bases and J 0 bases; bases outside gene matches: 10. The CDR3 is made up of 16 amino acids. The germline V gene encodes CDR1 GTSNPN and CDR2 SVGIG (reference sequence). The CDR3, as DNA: TGTGCCTGGAGTCCCCGGGGGGACCCCTCCTCCTACGAGCAGTACTTC. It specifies CAWSPRGDPSSYEQYF. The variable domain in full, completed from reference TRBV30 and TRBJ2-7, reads SQTIHQWPATLVQPVGSPLSLECTVEGTSNPNLYWYRQAAGRGLQLLFYSVGIGQISSEVPQNLSASRPQDRQFILSSKKLLLSDSGFYLCAWSPRGDPSSYEQYFGPGTRLTVT.

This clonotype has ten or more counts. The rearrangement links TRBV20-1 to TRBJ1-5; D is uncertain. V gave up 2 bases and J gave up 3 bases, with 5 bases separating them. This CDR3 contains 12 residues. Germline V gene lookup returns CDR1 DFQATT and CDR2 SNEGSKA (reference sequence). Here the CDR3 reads CSARNNNQPQHF. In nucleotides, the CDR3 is TGCAGTGCTAGAAACAACAATCAGCCCCAGCATTTT.

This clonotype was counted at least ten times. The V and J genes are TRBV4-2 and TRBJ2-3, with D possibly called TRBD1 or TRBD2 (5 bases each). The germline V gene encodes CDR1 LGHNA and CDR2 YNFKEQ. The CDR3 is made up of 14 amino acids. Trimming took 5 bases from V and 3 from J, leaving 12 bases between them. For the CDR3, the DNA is TGTGCCAGCAGCTGGGACGGGGCTACAGATACGCAGTATTTT. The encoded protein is CASSWDGATDTQYF.

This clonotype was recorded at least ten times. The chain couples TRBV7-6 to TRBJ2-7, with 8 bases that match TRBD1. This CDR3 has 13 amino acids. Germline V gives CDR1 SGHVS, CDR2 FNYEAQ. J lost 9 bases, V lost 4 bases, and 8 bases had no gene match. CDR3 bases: TGTGCCAGCAGCTCCTACAGGGGGACTGGGCAGTACTTC. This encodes CASSSYRGTGQYF.

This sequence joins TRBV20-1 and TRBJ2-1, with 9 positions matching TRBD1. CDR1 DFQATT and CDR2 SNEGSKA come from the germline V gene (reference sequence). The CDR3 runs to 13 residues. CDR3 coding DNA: TGCATGCTTAGCTCCGGGACAGGGAATGAGCAGTTCTTC. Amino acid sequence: CMLSSGTGNEQFF.

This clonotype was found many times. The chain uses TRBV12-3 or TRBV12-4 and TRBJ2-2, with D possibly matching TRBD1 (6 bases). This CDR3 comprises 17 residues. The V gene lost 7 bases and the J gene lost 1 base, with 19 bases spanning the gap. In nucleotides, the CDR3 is TGTGCCAGCACCCCACAGGGATGGGGGATGAACACCGGGGAGCTGTTTTTT. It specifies CASTPQGWGMNTGELFF.

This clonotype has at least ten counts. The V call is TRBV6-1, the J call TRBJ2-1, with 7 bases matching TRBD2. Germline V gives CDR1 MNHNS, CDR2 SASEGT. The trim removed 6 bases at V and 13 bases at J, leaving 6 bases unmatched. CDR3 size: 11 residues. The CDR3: CASRLGGSQFF. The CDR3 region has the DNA TGTGCCAGCAGGTTGGGGGGGAGTCAGTTCTTC.

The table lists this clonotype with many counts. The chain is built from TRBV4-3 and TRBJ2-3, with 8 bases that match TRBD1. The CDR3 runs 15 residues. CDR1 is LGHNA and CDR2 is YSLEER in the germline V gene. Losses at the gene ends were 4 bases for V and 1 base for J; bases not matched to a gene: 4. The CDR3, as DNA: TGCGCCAGCAGCCCGGACAGGGTTGGCACAGATACGCAGTATTTT. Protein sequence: CASSPDRVGTDTQYF.

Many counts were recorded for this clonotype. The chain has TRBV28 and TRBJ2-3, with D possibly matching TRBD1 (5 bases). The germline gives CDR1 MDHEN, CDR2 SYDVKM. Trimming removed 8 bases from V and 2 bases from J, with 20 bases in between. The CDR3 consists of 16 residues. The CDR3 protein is CASHPGARANTDTQYF. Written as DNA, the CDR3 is TGTGCCAGCCACCCTGGGGCCCGAGCTAACACAGATACGCAGTATTTT.

DNA for the CDR3: TGTGCCAGCAGTGAGCATAAGGAGACCCAGTACTTC. Its protein product is CASSEHKETQYF. The chain employs TRBV6-1 and TRBJ2-5; no definite D call. The germline V and J ends were trimmed by 3 bases and 5 bases, with 7 bases remaining between them. Per the germline V gene, CDR1 is MNHNS and CDR2 is SASEGT. The CDR3 sequence is 12 residues long.

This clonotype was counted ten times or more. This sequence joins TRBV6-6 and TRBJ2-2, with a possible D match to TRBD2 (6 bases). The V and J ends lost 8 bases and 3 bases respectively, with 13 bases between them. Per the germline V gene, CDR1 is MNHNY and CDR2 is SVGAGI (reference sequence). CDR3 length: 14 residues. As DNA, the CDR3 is TGTGCCAGCCGGAGGGACGGTTACACCGGGGAGCTGTTTTTT. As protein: CASRRDGYTGELFF.

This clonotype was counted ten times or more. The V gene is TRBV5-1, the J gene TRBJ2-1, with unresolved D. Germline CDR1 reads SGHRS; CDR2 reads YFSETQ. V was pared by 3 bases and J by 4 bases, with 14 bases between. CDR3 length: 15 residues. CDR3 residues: CASSSDPPGYNEQFF. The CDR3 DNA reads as TGCGCCAGCAGCTCCGACCCCCCCGGGTACAATGAGCAGTTCTTC.

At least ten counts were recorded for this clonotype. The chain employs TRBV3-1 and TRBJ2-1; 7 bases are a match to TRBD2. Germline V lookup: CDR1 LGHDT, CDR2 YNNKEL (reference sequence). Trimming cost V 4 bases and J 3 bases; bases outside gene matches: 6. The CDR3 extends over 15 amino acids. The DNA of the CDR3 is TGTGCCAGCAGCCCCGGGGGGAGACTCTACAATGAGCAGTTCTTC. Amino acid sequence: CASSPGGRLYNEQFF.

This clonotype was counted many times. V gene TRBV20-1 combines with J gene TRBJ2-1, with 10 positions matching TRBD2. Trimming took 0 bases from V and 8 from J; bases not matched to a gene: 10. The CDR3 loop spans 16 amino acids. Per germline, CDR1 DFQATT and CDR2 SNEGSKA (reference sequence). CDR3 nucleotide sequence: TGCAGTGCTAGAGATCGGGGAGCGGGAGGGGCGGATGAGCAGTTCTTC. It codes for CSARDRGAGGADEQFF.

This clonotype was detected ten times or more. CDR3 residues: CASSFDRVSYNEQFF. In DNA, the CDR3 is TGCGCCAGCAGCTTCGACAGGGTCTCCTACAATGAGCAGTTCTTC. V usage is TRBV5-1 and J usage is TRBJ2-1, with 7 nucleotides matching TRBD1. The CDR3 length is 15 residues. The germline V gene encodes CDR1 SGHRS and CDR2 YFSETQ. Unmatched junction bases numbered 2, after V lost 2 bases and J lost 0 bases. The full variable domain, in which reference TRBV5-1 and TRBJ2-1 provide the parts outside the CDR3, is KAGVTQTPRYLIKTRGQQVTLSCSPISGHRSVSWYQQTPGQGLQFLFEYFSETQRNKGNFPGRFSGRQFSNSRSEMNVSTLELGDSALYLCASSFDRVSYNEQFFGPGTRLTVL.

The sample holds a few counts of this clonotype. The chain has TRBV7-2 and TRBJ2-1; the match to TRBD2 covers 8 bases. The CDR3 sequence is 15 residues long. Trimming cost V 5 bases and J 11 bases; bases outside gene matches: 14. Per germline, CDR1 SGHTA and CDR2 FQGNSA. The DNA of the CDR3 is TGTGCCAGCAGCGGACTAGGGCTAGCGGGCAGAAAGCAGTTCTTC. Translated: CASSGLGLAGRKQFF.